This TCR beta chain was captured in a study of T cells after yellow fever vaccination (dated by TCRdb to about 2019). General notes on the study: The SMART-Seq v4 Ultra Low Input RNA kit was used to prepare libraries from fractions with low cell numbers. To follow T-cell clones before and after both primary and booster YFV17D yellow fever vaccination, bulk TCR alpha and beta repertoires underwent longitudinal sequencing. Two healthy male donors, one aged 18 to 29 and one aged 30 to 40 years, were included in the cohort. Blood samples were taken at several timepoints before and after primary and secondary immunization, and bulk PBMC replicates and cell subsets were isolated.

Broad study findings and their caveats: The secondary T-cell response was weaker than the primary response but faster, peaking on day 5 instead of day 15. Computational filtering was needed because FACS-sorted repertoires could contain abundant contaminating clonotypes from the bulk population. Because only a couple of donors were included in the study, the extent to which the findings can be generalized is limited. Most clones expanded after primary vaccination were re-detected after the booster (around 96% of CD4 and around 88% of CD8), suggesting broad memory maintenance. A small share of clonotypes was detected in both CD4 and CD8 compartments, with the overlap likely arising from convergent recombination.

The treatment or condition label, read with the paper, signifies: live attenuated yellow fever vaccine strain. PBMCs were isolated from peripheral blood using a standard Ficoll-Paque protocol. Dynabeads CD4 and CD8 positive selection kits were used to isolate CD4 and CD8 T-cell fractions. TriZol was used to extract RNA from bulk PBMCs, from CD4 and CD8 fractions, and from dextramer-positive and dextramer-negative fractions. At the junction V is shortened by 4 bases and J by 3 bases; bases outside the gene matches: 10. Via the germline V gene, CDR1 is SGHTA and CDR2 FQGTGA. Reading from cysteine to phenylalanine, the CDR3 counts 17 amino acids. The read is trimmed to its CDR3 DNA, 51 bases read in frame from base 1. Data came from an Illumina NovaSeq 6000. TCR cDNA was made using 5'RACE template switching, a step that added a universal primer site and unique molecular identifiers. Priming for cDNA synthesis came from both the TCR alpha and TCR beta constant segments. Two PCR steps were used to amplify libraries, with sample barcodes and sequencing adapters being added in the second step. Sequencing of libraries was done on Illumina HiSeq 2500 (2x100 bp) or NovaSeq (2x150 bp). The study's processing was this. MIGEC was used to demultiplex reads and collapse the reads into UMI consensus sequences, and MiXCR was used for V(D)J alignment. Using edgeR on replicate PBMC samples, clonotypes were called vaccine-responding if FDR was below 0.01 and the log2 fold change was above 5 up to day 15. Each bulk clonotype was labeled CD4 or CD8 based on which sequenced repertoire, CD4 or CD8, contained the clonotype at higher abundance. The raw public reads went through TCRdb reprocessing: fastp at Q25, MiXCR clone calling, in-frame beta chains kept. Rows merge per CDR3 protein into single entries with the most common DNA and genes. These V and J calls originate from TCRdb's pipeline instead of the authors' own analysis. Recorded for this sample are around 100,000 distinct CDR3 sequences; roughly 5.8% of them occurred a single time. The ten largest make up about 41% of the sample.

This clonotype was picked up many times. No cognate antigen has been identified for it. No base-level quality is on record; no much larger clone is a single base apart. Sample: CD8+ T cells sorted from PBMCs, taken 10 days after the yellow fever booster vaccination. The source is a man aged 18 to 29 who received the YFV17D yellow fever vaccine. The chain uses TRBV7-3 and TRBJ2-2; 8 middle bases align to TRBD2. CDR3 reads: CASSSHSISGDTGELFF. In nucleotides, the sequence is TGTGCCAGCAGCTCCCATTCTATTAGCGGGGACACCGGGGAGCTGTTTTTT.